This T cell receptor beta chain originates from a study of human T cells and chemical hapten exposure. Overall study: DPC at 2% was the sensitizing agent, placed on roughly 2 cm by roughly 2 cm of upper inner arm skin.

Time point meaning: patch test 1, 2 weeks after DPC sensitization. Specified treatment: therapeutic diphenylcyclopropenone sensitization with weekly scalp DPC. Germline V gives CDR1 SGHRS, CDR2 YFSETQ. The J segment lost 4 bases and the V segment lost 5 bases, leaving 8 bases of the junction unmatched. CDR3 length: 15 amino acids. TCRdb recomputed calls from the RACE reads with MiXCR, one row per CDR3 protein. The table lists 95,000 to 130,000 distinct CDR3 sequences, roughly an eighth of them singletons. This material consisted of whole blood, taken in connection with sensitization to the hapten diphenylcyclopropenone (DPC). This rearrangement joins TRBV5-1 to TRBJ2-2; the match to TRBD1 covers 7 bases. The receptor's source is a woman in her 50s with alopecia areata. Some clones in this sample may be carry-over from other donors' samples. CDR3 amino acids: CASRSQQGRTGELFF. The CDR3 DNA sequence: TGCGCCAGCAGAAGTCAACAGGGGCGCACCGGGGAGCTGTTTTTT.